This record looks at one TCR beta chain sequence and its context. Sequencing was performed with immunoSEQ multiplex PCR; in TCRdb, only in-frame clones are kept and a portion is missing. Of about 190,000 clones in the sample, approximately 91% were seen once. The data were taken from a study of control samples from healthy donors and cancer patients. V was clipped by 0 bases and J by 8 bases, with 13 bases between them. The length of the CDR3 is 15 residues. Per the germline V gene, CDR1 is MNHEY and CDR2 is SVGAGI. This rearrangement joins TRBV6-5 to TRBJ1-4; D gene uncertain. The receptor was isolated from a man younger than 45 in good health. The source material was blood. The CDR3 DNA is TGTGCCAGCAGTTACTCGAGAGCCACCTCGGAAAAACTGTTTTTT. Protein: CASSYSRATSEKLFF.